The rows below give T cell receptor beta chains drawn from one sample of a study of identical twins. TCRdb passed the 5' RACE reads through MiXCR, listing each CDR3 protein once. The sample has 400,000 to 600,000 distinct CDR3 sequences; approximately 20% are singletons. The same specimen was also included in a second study, on yellow fever vaccine responses in identical twins.

The specimen was CD4+ T cells sorted from blood. These receptors all stem from a young woman in good health. Each CDR3 is given with its conserved first and last residue. Each record gives: CDR3 DNA, CDR3 protein, J gene, clone size, D gene, V gene. A D gene is named only where the DNA matches it firmly. Size is stated for part of the rows, as once, few or many counts, or as a class when the clone is expanded.

DNA: TGCGCCAGCAGCCTAGGGACAGGGCCCGGGGAGCTGTTTTTT; CDR3: CASSLGTGPGELFF; J: TRBJ2-2; size: few; D: TRBD1; V: TRBV5-1
DNA: TGTGCCACCAGTGATTACAGCGGCCCTAGCACAGATACGCAGTATTTT; CDR3: CATSDYSGPSTDTQYF; J: TRBJ2-3; size: .; D: .; V: TRBV24-1
DNA: TGCGCCAGCAGCCAACAAGGACCGACAGGGAAAGGACAGCCCCAGCATTTT; CDR3: CASSQQGPTGKGQPQHF; J: TRBJ1-5; size: .; D: TRBD1; V: TRBV4-1
DNA: TGTGCCAGCAGTTTCTTGTCGTCCTACAATGAGCAGTTCTTC; CDR3: CASSFLSSYNEQFF; J: TRBJ2-1; size: .; D: .; V: TRBV28
DNA: TGTGCCAGCAGCCCAGGGAGCTATGTGGGCGACACTAGCACAGATACGCAGTATTTT; CDR3: CASSPGSYVGDTSTDTQYF; J: TRBJ2-3; size: .; D: .; V: TRBV4-2
DNA: TGTGCCAGCACGCGCGGGGGGGGATCCTACGAGCAGTACTTC; CDR3: CASTRGGGSYEQYF; J: TRBJ2-7; size: many; D: TRBD2; V: TRBV7-8
DNA: TGTGCCACCAGCAGAATTGGGAGGGGGGCTTACCAAGAGACCCAGTACTTC; CDR3: CATSRIGRGAYQETQYF; J: TRBJ2-5; size: .; D: .; V: TRBV15
DNA: TGTGCCAGCAGTGAATCTGGGTTCCAAGAGACCCAGTACTTC; CDR3: CASSESGFQETQYF; J: TRBJ2-5; size: .; D: .; V: TRBV2
DNA: TGTGCCCTATCAGCCGGGACTAGCGGGAGTAATGAGCAGTTCTTC; CDR3: CALSAGTSGSNEQFF; J: TRBJ2-1; size: few; D: TRBD2; V: TRBV10-3
DNA: TGTGCCACCAGCAGAGATCTGGAGCAGCCCCAGCATTTT; CDR3: CATSRDLEQPQHF; J: TRBJ1-5; size: .; D: .; V: TRBV15
DNA: TGTGCCAGCAGTTTATTGGGGGGTCGTCGTGGACAAGAGACCCAGTACTTC; CDR3: CASSLLGGRRGQETQYF; J: TRBJ2-5; size: few; D: .; V: TRBV28
DNA: TGTGCCAGCAGTTACGGGCGAAGCGTTAGCCAAGAGACCCAGTACTTC; CDR3: CASSYGRSVSQETQYF; J: TRBJ2-5; size: .; D: .; V: TRBV6-5
DNA: TGCGCCAGCAGCTTGGGGACTAGCGGGATAGGGTCCTACAATGAGCAGTTCTTC; CDR3: CASSLGTSGIGSYNEQFF; J: TRBJ2-1; size: .; D: TRBD2; V: TRBV5-1
DNA: TGTGCCAGTAGTATCGGGATGAGGGGAGATACGCAGTATTTT; CDR3: CASSIGMRGDTQYF; J: TRBJ2-3; size: once; D: .; V: TRBV19